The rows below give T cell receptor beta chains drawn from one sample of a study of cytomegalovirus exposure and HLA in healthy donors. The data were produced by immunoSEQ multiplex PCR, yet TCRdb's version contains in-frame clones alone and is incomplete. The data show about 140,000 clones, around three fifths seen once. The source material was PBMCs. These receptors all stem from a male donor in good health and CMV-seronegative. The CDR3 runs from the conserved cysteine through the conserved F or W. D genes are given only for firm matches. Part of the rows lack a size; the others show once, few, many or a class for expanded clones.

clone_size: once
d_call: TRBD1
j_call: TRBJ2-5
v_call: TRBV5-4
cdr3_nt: TGTGCCAGCAGCTTACAGGGGGCCGGAGAGACCCAGTACTTC
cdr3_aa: CASSLQGAGETQYF

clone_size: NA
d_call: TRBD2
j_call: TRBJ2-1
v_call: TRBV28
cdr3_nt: TGTGCCAGCAGCGGGGGGGACGGAAACCGGGATGAGCAGTTCTTC
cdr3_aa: CASSGGDGNRDEQFF

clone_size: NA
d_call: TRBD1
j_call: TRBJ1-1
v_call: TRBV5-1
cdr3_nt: TGCGCCAGCAGCTGGACGACAGGGAGTGGTGGAACTGAAGCTTTCTTT
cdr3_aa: CASSWTTGSGGTEAFF

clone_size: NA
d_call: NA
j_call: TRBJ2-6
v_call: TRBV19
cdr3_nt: TGTGCCAGTAGTATAACGGAAGGGGTTGCTGGGGCCAACGTCCTGACTTTC
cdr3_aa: CASSITEGVAGANVLTF

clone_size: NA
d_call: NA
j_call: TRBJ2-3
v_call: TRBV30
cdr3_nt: TGTGCCTGGAGTAAGTCGGGATGGGATACGCAGTATTTT
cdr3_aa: CAWSKSGWDTQYF

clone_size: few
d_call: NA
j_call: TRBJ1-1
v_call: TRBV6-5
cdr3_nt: TGTGCCAGCAGTTACTCCCCTGGAGGGTTCGCTTTCTTT
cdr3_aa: CASSYSPGGFAFF

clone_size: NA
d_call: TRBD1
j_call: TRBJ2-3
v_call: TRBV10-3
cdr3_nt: TGTGCCATCAAACCCGGACAGGGGTCCGTAGGAGATACGCAGTATTTT
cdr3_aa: CAIKPGQGSVGDTQYF

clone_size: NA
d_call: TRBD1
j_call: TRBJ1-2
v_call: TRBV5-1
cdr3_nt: TGCGCCAGCAGCTTGGTCGGGACAGAATATGGCTACACCTTC
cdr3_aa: CASSLVGTEYGYTF

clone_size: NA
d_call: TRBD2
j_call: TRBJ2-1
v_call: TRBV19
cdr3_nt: TGTGCCAGTAGTGGCACCGGGACTAGCTTTAATGAGCAGTTCTTC
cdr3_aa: CASSGTGTSFNEQFF

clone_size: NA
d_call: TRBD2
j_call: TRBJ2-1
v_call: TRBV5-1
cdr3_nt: TGCGCCAGCAGCTTCGCTAGCGGGTACAATGAGCAGTTCTTC
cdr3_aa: CASSFASGYNEQFF

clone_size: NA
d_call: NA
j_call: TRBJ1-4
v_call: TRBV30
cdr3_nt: TGTGCCTGGAGTGTGTTGAGAGAAAAACTGTTTTTT
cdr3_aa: CAWSVLREKLFF

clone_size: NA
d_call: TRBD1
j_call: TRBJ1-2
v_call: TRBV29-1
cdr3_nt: TGCAGCTCAGGACAGGGGGCGGGCGGCTACACCTTC
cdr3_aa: CSSGQGAGGYTF

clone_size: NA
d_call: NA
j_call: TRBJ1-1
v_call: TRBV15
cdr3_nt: TGTGCCACCAGCAGAGACCGGCGGGACACTGAAGCTTTCTTT
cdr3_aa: CATSRDRRDTEAFF

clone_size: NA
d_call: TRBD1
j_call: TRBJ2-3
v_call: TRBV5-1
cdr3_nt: TGCGCCAGCAGCTTGGCGGGACAGGGTCAATCAGATACGCAGTATTTT
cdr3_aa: CASSLAGQGQSDTQYF

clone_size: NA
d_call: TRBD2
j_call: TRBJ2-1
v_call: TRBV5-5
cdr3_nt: TGTGCCAGCTTGACTAGCACTGAGCAGTTCTTC
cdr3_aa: CASLTSTEQFF

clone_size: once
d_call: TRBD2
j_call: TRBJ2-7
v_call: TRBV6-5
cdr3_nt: TGTGCCAGCAGTTACTTGAGCGGGGGGCCCCCCTACGAGCAGTACTTC
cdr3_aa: CASSYLSGGPPYEQYF

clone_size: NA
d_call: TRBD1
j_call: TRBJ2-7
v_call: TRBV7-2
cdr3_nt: TGTGCCAGCAGCTTAGCGGGACAGCAAGTTTACGAGCAGTACTTC
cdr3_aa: CASSLAGQQVYEQYF

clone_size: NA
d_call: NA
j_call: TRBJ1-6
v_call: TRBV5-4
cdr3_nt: TGTGCCAGCAGCTTGGAGAGCGGCTATAATTCACCCCTCCACTTT
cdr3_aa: CASSLESGYNSPLHF

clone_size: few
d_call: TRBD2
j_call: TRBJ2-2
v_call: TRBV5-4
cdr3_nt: TGTGCCAGCAGCTACGGACTAGCGAACACCGGGGAGCTGTTTTTT
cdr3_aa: CASSYGLANTGELFF

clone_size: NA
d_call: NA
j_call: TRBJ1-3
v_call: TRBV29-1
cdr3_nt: TGCAGCGTGCAAACAGCTTCGTCTGGAAACACCATATATTTT
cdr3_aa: CSVQTASSGNTIYF

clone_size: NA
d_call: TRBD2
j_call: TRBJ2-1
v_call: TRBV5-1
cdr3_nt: TGCGCCAGCAGCATCGGACTAGCCAATGAGCAGTTCTTC
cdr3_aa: CASSIGLANEQFF

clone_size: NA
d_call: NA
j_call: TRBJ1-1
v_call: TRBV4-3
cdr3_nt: TGCGCCAGCAGCCATGACCTGAGGGAGACTGAAGCTTTCTTT
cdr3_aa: CASSHDLRETEAFF

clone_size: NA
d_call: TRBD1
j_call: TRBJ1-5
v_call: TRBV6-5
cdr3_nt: TGTGCCAGCAAACTTAACAGGGGCACCAATCAGCCCCAGCATTTT
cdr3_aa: CASKLNRGTNQPQHF

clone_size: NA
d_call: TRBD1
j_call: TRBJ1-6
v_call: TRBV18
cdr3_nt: TGTGCCAGCTCTCTCCGGGACAGCAGAAATAATTCACCCCTCCACTTT
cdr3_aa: CASSLRDSRNNSPLHF

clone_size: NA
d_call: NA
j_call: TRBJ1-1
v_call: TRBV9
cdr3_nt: TGTGCCAGCAGTAAAGGGGGGGCCGGGTTTAGGAACACTGAAGCTTTCTTT
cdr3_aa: CASSKGGAGFRNTEAFF

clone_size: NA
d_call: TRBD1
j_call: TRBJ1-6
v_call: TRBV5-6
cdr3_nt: TGTGCCAGCAGCTTTAAGGACAGGGGTTCACCCCTCCACTTT
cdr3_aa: CASSFKDRGSPLHF

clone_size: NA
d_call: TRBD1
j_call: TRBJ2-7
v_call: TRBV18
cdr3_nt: TGTGCCAGCTCACCTATCCGGGACAGCTCCTACGAGCAGTACTTC
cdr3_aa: CASSPIRDSSYEQYF

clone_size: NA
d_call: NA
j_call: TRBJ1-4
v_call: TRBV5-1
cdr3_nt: TGCGCCAGCAGCCTGGGCAGGGGTGATGAAAAACTGTTTTTT
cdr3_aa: CASSLGRGDEKLFF

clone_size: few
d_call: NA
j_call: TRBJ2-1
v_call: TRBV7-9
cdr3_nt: TGTGCCAGCAGCCCAGCCGACAGTGGCTCCTACAATGAGCAGTTCTTC
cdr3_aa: CASSPADSGSYNEQFF

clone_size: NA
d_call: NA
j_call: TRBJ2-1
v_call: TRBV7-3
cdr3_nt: TGTGCCAGCAGCTCCCCCGACGGGTACAATGAGCAGTTCTTC
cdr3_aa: CASSSPDGYNEQFF

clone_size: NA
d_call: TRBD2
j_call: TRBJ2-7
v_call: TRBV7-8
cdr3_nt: TGTGCCAGCAGCTTGGCGGGGGGTCCCCCTTACGAGCAGTACTTC
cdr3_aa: CASSLAGGPPYEQYF

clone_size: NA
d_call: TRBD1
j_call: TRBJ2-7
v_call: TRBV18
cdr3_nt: TGTGCCAGCTCCCCACCGACAGGGGGCGGCGAGCAGTACTTC
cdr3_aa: CASSPPTGGGEQYF

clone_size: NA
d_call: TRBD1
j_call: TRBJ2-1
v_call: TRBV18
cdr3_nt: TGTGCCAGCTCACAGGACAGGGAAGTCTACAATGAGCAGTTCTTC
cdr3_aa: CASSQDREVYNEQFF

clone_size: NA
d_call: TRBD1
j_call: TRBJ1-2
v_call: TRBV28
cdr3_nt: TGTGCCAGCAGTTCCCCCGGGACAGGATCTAACTATGGCTACACCTTC
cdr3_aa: CASSSPGTGSNYGYTF

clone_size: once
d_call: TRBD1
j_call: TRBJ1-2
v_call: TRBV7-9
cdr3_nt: TGTGCCAGCAGCATATGGCGTGGGGCGGGACAGGCGAACTATGGCTACACCTTC
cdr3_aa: CASSIWRGAGQANYGYTF

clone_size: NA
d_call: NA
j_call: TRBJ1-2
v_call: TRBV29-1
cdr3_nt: TGCAGCGTTTCGACTGAATATGGCTACACCTTC
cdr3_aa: CSVSTEYGYTF

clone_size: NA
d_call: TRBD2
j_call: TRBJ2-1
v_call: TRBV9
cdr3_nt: TGTGCCAGTGCGGGGGGTAGCTACAATGAGCAGTTCTTC
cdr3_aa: CASAGGSYNEQFF

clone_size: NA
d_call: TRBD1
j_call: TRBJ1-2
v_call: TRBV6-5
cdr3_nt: TGTGCCAGCAGTGCCTCCGTACAGGGGAACTATGGCTACACCTTC
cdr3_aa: CASSASVQGNYGYTF

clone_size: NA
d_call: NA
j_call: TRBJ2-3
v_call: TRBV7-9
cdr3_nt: TGTGCCAGCAGCAAGGACAGTTTACTCACAGATACGCAGTATTTT
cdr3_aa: CASSKDSLLTDTQYF

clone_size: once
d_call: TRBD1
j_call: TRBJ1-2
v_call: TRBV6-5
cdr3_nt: TGTGCCAGCGGGACGCCTGACAGGGGGCAGGGCTACACCTTC
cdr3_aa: CASGTPDRGQGYTF

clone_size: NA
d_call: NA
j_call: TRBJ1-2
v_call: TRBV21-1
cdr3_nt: TGTGCCAGCAGCACCAGGGTGGGGGGCTACACCTTC
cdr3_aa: CASSTRVGGYTF

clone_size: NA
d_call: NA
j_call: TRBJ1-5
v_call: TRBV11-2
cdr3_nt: TGTGCCAGCAGCTTAGATCAGGGCCAGCCCCAGCATTTT
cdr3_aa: CASSLDQGQPQHF

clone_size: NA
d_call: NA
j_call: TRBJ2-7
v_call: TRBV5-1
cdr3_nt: TGCGCCAGCAGCCCGAGGGCAACCGCTTCCTACGAGCAGTACTTC
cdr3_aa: CASSPRATASYEQYF

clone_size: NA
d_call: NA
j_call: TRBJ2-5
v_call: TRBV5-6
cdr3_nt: TGTGCCAGCAGCCAGGTGGGGGCCCCGTGGGCCCAGTACTTC
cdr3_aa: CASSQVGAPWAQYF

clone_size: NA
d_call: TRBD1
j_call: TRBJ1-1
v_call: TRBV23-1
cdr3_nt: TGCGCCAGCAGTCAATCGACCCTAACCGGGACAGGGGGCGCCGGGGAAGCTTTCTTT
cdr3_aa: CASSQSTLTGTGGAGEAFF

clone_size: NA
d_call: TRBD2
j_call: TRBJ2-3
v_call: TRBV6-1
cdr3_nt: TGTGCCAGCAGTCGGGCCAGCGGGGGCCTCTATACGCAGTATTTT
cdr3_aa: CASSRASGGLYTQYF

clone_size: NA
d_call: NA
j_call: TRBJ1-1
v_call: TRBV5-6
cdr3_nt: TGTGCCAGCAGCCGGACCGGGGGCACTGAAGCTTTCTTT
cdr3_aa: CASSRTGGTEAFF